This T cell receptor (beta chain) was obtained from a study of T cell responses to AZD1222 COVID-19 vaccine. Study results and limitations: Donors were mostly white British, more females; clonal diversity possibly underestimated. Baseline seropositivity characterized only a handful of AZD1222 recipients. CD4 TCRs covered the whole spike, strongest at regions 160-218 and 743-854. An increase in Spike-specific TCR breadth and depth was observed after two AZD1222 doses.

V was pared by 8 bases and J by 1 base, with 10 bases of the junction left unmatched. The germline gives CDR1 MNHEY, CDR2 SMNVEV (reference sequence). The length of the CDR3 is 15 residues. Concerning this clone itself: As yet, its antigen is unknown.

Profiled with immunoSEQ multiplex PCR; TCRdb holds only in-frame clones, not every one. The sample has roughly 53,000 clones; 84% are singletons. Material: peripheral blood, obtained on day 0 of AZD1222 vaccination. This clonotype originated in an adult in good health. V gene TRBV27 combines with J gene TRBJ1-1, with 7 bases aligning to TRBD1. Here the CDR3 DNA reads TGTGCCAGCCACTACAACGACAGGGCGAACACTGAAGCTTTCTTT. The encoded protein is CASHYNDRANTEAFF.